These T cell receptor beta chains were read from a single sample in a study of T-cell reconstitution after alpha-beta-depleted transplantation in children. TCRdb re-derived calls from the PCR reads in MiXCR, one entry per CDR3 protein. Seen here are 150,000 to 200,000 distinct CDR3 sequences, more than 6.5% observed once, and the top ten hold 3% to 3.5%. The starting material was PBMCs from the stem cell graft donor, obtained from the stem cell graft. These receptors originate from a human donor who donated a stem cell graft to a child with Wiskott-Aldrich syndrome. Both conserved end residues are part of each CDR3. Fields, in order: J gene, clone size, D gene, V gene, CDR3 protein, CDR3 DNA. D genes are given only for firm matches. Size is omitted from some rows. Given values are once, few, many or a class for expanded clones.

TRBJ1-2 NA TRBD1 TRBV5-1 CASSLEGTGYGYTF TGCGCCAGCAGCTTGGAGGGGACAGGCTATGGCTACACCTTC
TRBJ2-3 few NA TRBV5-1 CASSTKSTDTQYF TGCGCCAGCAGCACTAAGAGCACAGATACGCAGTATTTT
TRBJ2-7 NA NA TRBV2 CASSEILGLYEQYF TGTGCCAGCAGTGAAATCCTAGGACTCTACGAGCAGTACTTC
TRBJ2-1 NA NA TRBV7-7 CASSLKGGEQFF TGTGCCAGCAGCTTAAAGGGGGGTGAGCAGTTCTTC
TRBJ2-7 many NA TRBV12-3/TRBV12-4 CASSFYQKSYEQYF TGTGCCAGCAGTTTTTACCAGAAGTCCTACGAGCAGTACTTC
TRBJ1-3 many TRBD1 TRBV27 CASSFSRGSNTIYF TGTGCCAGCAGTTTCTCCAGGGGGTCAAACACCATATATTTT
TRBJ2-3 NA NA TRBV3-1 CASSQGGAGYSTDTQYF TGTGCCAGCTCCCAAGGAGGGGCAGGGTATAGCACAGATACGCAGTATTTT
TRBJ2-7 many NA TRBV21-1 CASSNRGTFTYEQYF TGTGCCAGCAGCAATCGGGGGACTTTCACCTACGAGCAGTACTTC
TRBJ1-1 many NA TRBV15 CATSRDPGPTEAFF TGTGCCACCAGCAGAGATCCTGGGCCCACTGAAGCTTTCTTT
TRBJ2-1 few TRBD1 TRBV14 CASSQDPGQGKNEQFF TGTGCCAGCAGCCAAGATCCGGGACAGGGGAAGAATGAGCAGTTCTTC
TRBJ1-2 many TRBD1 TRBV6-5 CASSYSLGQGGYGYTF TGTGCCAGCAGTTACTCCCTTGGACAGGGAGGCTATGGCTACACCTTC
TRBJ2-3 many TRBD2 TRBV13 CASSPGGLAATTDTQYF TGTGCCAGCAGCCCAGGGGGACTAGCGGCTACCACAGATACGCAGTATTTT
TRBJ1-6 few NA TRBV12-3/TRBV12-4 CASSSKGDNSPLHF TGTGCCAGCAGTTCCAAGGGGGACAATTCACCCCTCCACTTT
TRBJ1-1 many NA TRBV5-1 CASSSITGQTEAFF TGCGCCAGCAGCTCGATTACGGGGCAGACTGAAGCTTTCTTT
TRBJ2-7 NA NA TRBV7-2 CASSLGAGNYEQYF TGTGCCAGCAGCTTAGGGGCAGGGAACTACGAGCAGTACTTC
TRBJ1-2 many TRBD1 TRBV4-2 CASSQASGQGSGYTF TGTGCCAGCAGCCAAGCTTCGGGACAGGGGTCAGGCTACACCTTC
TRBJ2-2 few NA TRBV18 CATGGPGAGELFF TGTGCCACCGGAGGACCGGGGGCCGGGGAGCTGTTTTTT
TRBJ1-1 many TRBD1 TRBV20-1 CSARDPRQGSRTEAFF TGCAGTGCTAGAGATCCCCGACAGGGTTCGCGCACTGAAGCTTTCTTT
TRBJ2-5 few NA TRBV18 CASSPRYNVLEETQYF TGTGCCAGCTCACCACGTTACAACGTATTAGAAGAGACCCAGTACTTC
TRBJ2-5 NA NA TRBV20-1 CSAREVPSTRETQYF TGCAGTGCTAGAGAGGTACCCAGCACTAGAGAGACCCAGTACTTC
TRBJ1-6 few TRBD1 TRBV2 CASMRSRGAYSPLHF TGTGCCAGCATGAGGTCCAGGGGGGCGTATTCACCCCTCCACTTT